The 25 T cell receptor beta chains presented below share a single source sample, sequenced in a study of regulatory T cells in long-lasting Graves disease. Libraries of TCR beta came from iRepertoire HTBI primers plus Arm-PCR of CDR3 regions. TCRdb re-analysed the multiplex PCR reads in MiXCR, keeping a single row per CDR3 protein. The table includes roughly 610,000 distinct CDR3 sequences, roughly 16% detected once. Specified time point: newly diagnosed GD, antithyroid drugs for less than 3 months. From RNA extracted from PBMCs, the TCR library was made. The same sample was also used in a study of T cells in Graves' hyperthyroidism and ophthalmopathy.

Source: peripheral blood mononuclear cells (PBMCs), taken at new diagnosis, from a patient treated with antithyroid drugs. The origin of the receptors is a man aged 18 to 30 with Graves disease.

In its sample, this clonotype was seen a few times. V and J are TRBV20-1 and TRBJ2-3, with 9 bases matching TRBD2. From germline, CDR1 is DFQATT and CDR2 SNEGSKA (reference sequence). The CDR3 contains 14 residues. The V gene end was trimmed by 4 bases and the J gene end by 0 bases; junction bases not matched to a gene: 2. Here the CDR3 DNA reads TGCAGTGCTACTAGCGGGGCTAGCACAGATACGCAGTATTTT. As protein: CSATSGASTDTQYF.

Remarks on this clonotype: This may come from a read error, since a much larger clone is one base off. DNA of the CDR3: TGTGCCATCAGCCTTCAACCGGACAATGAGCAGTTCTTC. Protein: CAISLQPDNEQFF. The genes are TRBV3-1 and TRBJ2-1; D is uncertain. Germline V gene lookup returns CDR1 LGHDT and CDR2 YNNKEL (reference sequence). The length of the CDR3 is 13 residues.

This clonotype was recorded a few times. The chain links TRBV7-8 to TRBJ1-6, with D hard to call. Germline CDR1 SGHVS, CDR2 FQNEAQ. V was shortened by 7 bases and J by 7 bases, with 17 bases between the two germline ends. This CDR3 is built from 15 residues. CDR3 nucleotide sequence: TGTGCCAGCAACCCGGGCCGAATAACGAATTCACCCCTCCACTTT. Translating gives CASNPGRITNSPLHF.

This clonotype was counted many times. The chain carries TRBV6-1 and TRBJ2-7; tentatively, D is TRBD1 (6 bases). V lost 6 bases, J lost 5 bases, and 14 bases lay in between. The CDR3 consists of 13 residues. Looked up from germline, CDR1 is MNHNS and CDR2 is SASEGT. CDR3 DNA sequence: TGTGCCAGCAGCCCTAGACAGGTCGACGAGCAGTACTTC. Translated: CASSPRQVDEQYF.

This clonotype was recorded at least ten times. The chain uses TRBV5-1 and TRBJ1-2; D is uncertain. V was trimmed by 0 bases and J by 7 bases, leaving 7 bases between them. The CDR3 is made up of 12 amino acids. Looked up from germline, CDR1 is SGHRS and CDR2 is YFSETQ. The DNA for the CDR3 is TGCGCCAGCAGCTTGGAGGACGGTGGCTACACCTTC. This codes for CASSLEDGGYTF. Complete variable domain (other parts from reference TRBV5-1 and TRBJ1-2): KAGVTQTPRYLIKTRGQQVTLSCSPISGHRSVSWYQQTPGQGLQFLFEYFSETQRNKGNFPGRFSGRQFSNSRSEMNVSTLELGDSALYLCASSLEDGGYTFGSGTRLTVV.

This clonotype was seen a few times. CDR3 sequence reads: CASSPRAWGPNEQFF. CDR3 DNA sequence: TGTGCCAGCAGCCCCCGGGCTTGGGGGCCCAATGAGCAGTTCTTC. This chain joins TRBV14 and TRBJ2-1; maybe TRBD1 (6 bases). Germline V CDR1 and CDR2: SGHDN, FVKESK. The CDR3 runs 15 residues. V was cut by 4 bases and J by 6 bases, with 16 bases left in between.

In its sample, this clonotype was seen many times. The genes are TRBV2 and TRBJ1-2, with D unresolved. CDR3 size: 12 residues. V was clipped by 4 bases and J by 2 bases, with 5 bases between them. Germline CDR1 is SNHLY and CDR2 is FYNNEI. The CDR3, as DNA: TGTGCCAGCAGTGGCAGAAACTATGGCTACACCTTC. Translation gives CASSGRNYGYTF.

This clonotype was detected only a few times. The gene calls are TRBV20-1 and TRBJ1-2, with a possible D match to TRBD1 (6 bases). This CDR3 is 13 amino acids long. Looked up from germline, CDR1 is DFQATT and CDR2 is SNEGSKA (reference sequence). Between the trimmed V and J ends, which lost 6 bases and 5 bases, there was a span of 16 bases. This CDR3 is CSAARGVGYGYTF. The CDR3, as DNA: TGCAGTGCCGCGAGGGGGGTGGGGTATGGCTACACCTTC.

This chain joins TRBV4-1 and TRBJ2-2, with D tentatively TRBD1 (6 bases). This CDR3 region has 14 residues. Trimming pared 6 bases from V and 4 bases from J, leaving 12 bases between. Germline assignment: CDR1 MGHRA and CDR2 YSYEKL. CDR3 in amino acids: CASRNRVSTGELFF. CDR3 in DNA: TGCGCCAGCAGAAACAGGGTCAGCACCGGGGAGCTGTTTTTT.

The rearrangement joins TRBV5-1 to TRBJ1-4; 7 bases fit TRBD1. CDR1 and CDR2 (germline): SGHRS, YFSETQ. Trimming cost V 2 bases and J 5 bases; bases outside gene matches: 6. The CDR3 is 15 amino acids. In DNA, the CDR3 is TGCGCCAGCAGCTTAGGGGACAGTCCCAATGAAAAACTGTTTTTT. Translation: CASSLGDSPNEKLFF.

CDR3 protein: CAWSPSGRAYEQYF. DNA of the CDR3: TGTGCCTGGAGTCCTAGCGGGAGGGCCTACGAGCAGTACTTC. The V call is TRBV30, the J call TRBJ2-7, with TRBD2 identical over 12 bases. Trimming cost V 2 bases and J 2 bases; bases outside gene matches: 1. The CDR3 spans 14 residues. Germline CDR1 GTSNPN, CDR2 SVGIG (reference sequence).

V and J are TRBV6-5 and TRBJ2-2, with 9 bases matching TRBD1. This CDR3 contains 16 residues. Germline V lookup: CDR1 MNHEY, CDR2 SVGAGI. The trim removed 2 bases at V and 4 bases at J, leaving 5 bases unmatched. For the CDR3, the DNA is TGTGCCAGCAGTTACCTCGGGACAGGGAGCACCGGGGAGCTGTTTTTT. Amino acids: CASSYLGTGSTGELFF.

This clonotype was picked up many times. The V and J genes are TRBV27 and TRBJ2-3, with D unclear. This CDR3 region has 14 residues. CDR1 and CDR2 (germline): MNHEY, SMNVEV (reference sequence). The V and J ends lost 4 bases and 0 bases respectively, with 8 bases between them. The chain's CDR3 is CASSYHTSTDTQYF. DNA of the CDR3: TGTGCCAGCAGTTATCATACAAGCACAGATACGCAGTATTTT.

This clonotype was found a few times. The genes are TRBV29-1 and TRBJ1-1; D perhaps matches TRBD1 (5 bases). This CDR3 has 13 residues. The germline V gene has CDR1 SQVTM and CDR2 ANQGSEA. Trimming took off 6 bases at V and 5 bases at J, with 16 bases between the two ends. Here the CDR3 reads CSVRGYRYTEAFF. The CDR3 DNA reads TGCAGCGTGCGGGGCTACAGGTATACTGAAGCTTTCTTT.

This clonotype was counted at least ten times. The J gene is TRBJ2-1, the V gene TRBV20-1; 14 nucleotides agree with TRBD2. Trimming took 4 bases from V and 7 from J; bases not matched to a gene: 3. Germline V lookup: CDR1 DFQATT, CDR2 SNEGSKA (reference sequence). The CDR3 totals 14 residues. The CDR3 DNA follows: TGCAGTGCTAACCGACTAGCGGGAGGGAATGAGCAGTTCTTC. Its protein is CSANRLAGGNEQFF.

This clonotype came up many times. The chain has TRBV28 and TRBJ1-1; D is undetermined. The CDR3 is 11 residues long. Germline CDR1 reads MDHEN; CDR2 reads SYDVKM. V lost 7 bases to trimming and J lost 5 bases, with 8 bases between them. CDR3 amino acids: CASTLGTEAFF. Written as DNA, the CDR3 is TGTGCCAGCACCCTCGGGACTGAAGCTTTCTTT.

This clonotype was found many times. The rearrangement uses TRBV5-1 and TRBJ2-7; 8 bases line up with TRBD1. The CDR3 loop spans 13 amino acids. Germline loops: CDR1 SGHRS, CDR2 YFSETQ. Trimming removed 5 bases from V and 5 bases from J; junction bases left unmatched: 6. The DNA for the CDR3 is TGCGCCAGCAGGGAGACAGGGGACCACGAGCAGTACTTC. Protein: CASRETGDHEQYF.

In its sample, this clonotype was seen a few times. The rearrangement joins TRBV2 to TRBJ2-2, with D maybe TRBD1 (5 bases). The germline V gene encodes CDR1 SNHLY and CDR2 FYNNEI. V lost 6 bases and J 6 bases, leaving 11 bases between the germline ends. This CDR3 has 13 residues. CDR3 DNA: TGTGCCAGCAGCCGAGTGGGGCCCGGGGAGCTGTTTTTT. Protein sequence: CASSRVGPGELFF.

The chain couples TRBV2 to TRBJ2-5; 10 bases align to TRBD2. Unmatched junction bases numbered 12, after V lost 6 bases and J lost 2 bases. This CDR3 is built from 17 residues. Germline V gene data show CDR1 as SNHLY and CDR2 as FYNNEI. The CDR3 is CASSHPMTSGSQETQYF. DNA of the CDR3: TGTGCCAGCAGCCACCCCATGACTAGCGGGTCTCAAGAGACCCAGTACTTC.

At least ten counts were recorded for this clonotype. This chain connects TRBV5-1 to TRBJ2-1; D is possibly TRBD2 (6 bases). The CDR3 consists of 14 residues. The V gene's germline CDR1 is SGHRS and CDR2 YFSETQ. V lost 0 bases, J lost 9 bases, and 13 bases lay in between. The CDR3: CASSLERVVTEQFF. The CDR3 DNA sequence: TGCGCCAGCAGCTTGGAGCGGGTGGTCACTGAGCAGTTCTTC.

In this sample, this clonotype turned up a few times. The chain links TRBV15 to TRBJ2-3; D is perhaps TRBD1 or TRBD2 (5 bases each). The CDR3 runs to 16 residues. Trimming took 0 bases from V and 6 from J, leaving 16 bases between them. Germline loops: CDR1 LNHNV, CDR2 YYDKDF (reference sequence). CDR3 residues: CATSREIPGPTDTQYF. The CDR3 coding sequence is TGTGCCACCAGCAGAGAAATTCCGGGACCGACGGATACGCAGTATTTT.

This clonotype was seen repeatedly, ten times or more. The chain combines TRBV5-1 with TRBJ2-3, with a tentative D call TRBD1 (6 bases). Germline-derived CDR1 and CDR2 are SGHRS and YFSETQ. Trimming took 4 bases from V and 6 from J, leaving 18 bases between them. The CDR3 contains 15 residues. This CDR3 reads CASSGAEFQGDTQYF. The CDR3, as DNA: TGCGCCAGCAGCGGAGCCGAGTTCCAGGGGGATACGCAGTATTTT.

This clonotype has ten or more counts. The rearrangement links TRBV5-1 to TRBJ2-2; D call uncertain. Trimming shortened V by 0 bases and J by 0 bases, and 6 bases separated the two germline ends. CDR1 is SGHRS and CDR2 is YFSETQ in the germline V gene. The CDR3 is 15 residues long. In DNA form, the CDR3 reads TGCGCCAGCAGCTTGGGGCGGCCGAACACCGGGGAGCTGTTTTTT. Its protein is CASSLGRPNTGELFF. Using reference TRBV5-1 and TRBJ2-2 for the parts outside the CDR3, the full variable domain is KAGVTQTPRYLIKTRGQQVTLSCSPISGHRSVSWYQQTPGQGLQFLFEYFSETQRNKGNFPGRFSGRQFSNSRSEMNVSTLELGDSALYLCASSLGRPNTGELFFGEGSRLTVL.

For this clonotype: Since a much larger clone is just one base distant, this may be a read error. The CDR3 nucleotides read TGCAGTGCCGCGGGACAGGGGAACTACAATGAGCAGTTCTTC. Protein sequence: CSAAGQGNYNEQFF. The chain couples TRBV20-1 to TRBJ2-1; 10 bases fit TRBD1. Germline V gene lookup returns CDR1 DFQATT and CDR2 SNEGSKA (reference sequence). The CDR3 spans 14 residues. Trimming removed 6 bases from V and 3 bases from J; junction bases left unmatched: 5.

This clonotype was counted between two and nine times. J is TRBJ2-2 and V is TRBV5-1; D remains ambiguous. Germline values: CDR1 SGHRS, CDR2 YFSETQ. Deletions cut 0 bases from V and 0 bases from J, with 6 bases between. This CDR3 spans 15 amino acids. The CDR3 bases are TGCGCCAGCAGCTTGGACGTATCGAACACCGGGGAGCTGTTTTTT. Translated: CASSLDVSNTGELFF.